Below, one T cell receptor (beta chain) is given with its context. What antigen it recognizes has not been identified. No much larger clone is present one base from it, and per-base qualities are unavailable. The immunoSEQ Assay, a bias-controlled multiplex PCR, was used to amplify TCRbeta CDR3 regions from genomic DNA. Turning to the authors' computational methods: The number of nucleated cells in each sample was estimated from the amplification of reference gene primers within the assay. To quantify the absolute abundance of each unique TCRbeta CDR3 rearrangement, sequence reads were collapsed and filtered. For each sample, productive Simpson clonality was calculated as the square root of Simpson's diversity index across productive rearrangements. Here the immuneACCESS table is served through TCRdb, limited to in-frame sequences with V and J called. Missing clones are a known gap in these copies; in checked studies unresolved V genes cover under half, and the rest lacks a known reason. Clonal size and the V and J genes are those of that table, whereas D and trimming came from the DNA. The sample data list fewer than 350,000 clones, and 88% of these were observed just once. 0.95% to 1.1% of the sample belongs to the ten largest clones.

From the cysteine up to the phenylalanine, the CDR3 has a length of 12 residues. Left in the record is the CDR3 DNA by itself, 36 bases read in frame from the first base. The V and J ends are trimmed by 2 bases and 8 bases, leaving 9 bases between them. The germline V gene sets CDR1 to MNHEY and CDR2 to SVGAGI. This entry is derived from a study of blood T cell repertoires in COVID-19 (dated by TCRdb to about 2020). Context from the whole study: Samples covering the acute and convalescent phases of COVID-19 were provided by collaborators in the United States, Italy and Spain. Deeply sampled blood TCRbeta repertoires from subjects exposed to, actively infected with, or recovered from COVID-19 were included in the dataset. Samples were obtained from the ongoing ImmuneRACE study (first 160 participants) and from over 1,000 subjects provided by 6 global collaborators. The repertoires were released in a freely available public database intended as a resource for research on the immune response to SARS-CoV-2. The prospective study material was composed of cDNA or gDNA derived from T cells, B-cell-depleted T cells, or PBMCs. Where available, HLA class I and class II types were obtained from metadata supplied by the sample provider rather than from assay-based typing. A de-identified subject ID, COVID-19 status, age in years and sex were almost always included in the sample metadata. What the authors observed across the whole study: How much clinical and demographic metadata was included differed by source and by participant, and the metadata was provided uncurated.

Participants in the prospective study were enrolled through a virtual design, were aged about 18 to 89 years, and lived in about two dozen United States geographic areas. To assign participants to cohorts, the prospective study relied on clinical history that participants themselves reported in a screening survey and a study questionnaire. Exposed participants had been in contact, within 2 weeks of entering the study, with a person who had a PCR-confirmed or clinician-diagnosed case of COVID-19. In the prospective study, mobile phlebotomists collected whole blood, serum and a nasopharyngeal or oropharyngeal swab from each participant. Over an approximately 2-month period, participants in the prospective study had the option of providing additional blood draws and questionnaires. Before DNA extraction, prospective study blood samples were shipped either frozen or at room temperature.

Recombination joined TRBV6-5 with TRBJ1-2; too little of a D gene remains to name it. This receptor was obtained from a woman aged 25 to 45 who had been exposed to COVID-19. Sequenced: PBMCs or T cells enriched from blood (not recorded which). The nucleotide sequence is TGTGCCAGCAGTTACGGGCCCGGCGGCTACACCTTC. It is translated as CASSYGPGGYTF.